This entry describes one T cell receptor (beta chain). The data belong to a study of early T cells in non-severe SARS-CoV-2 infection. Study-wide context: Sequenced bulk RNA came from whole blood that was unsorted, and chains were unpaired.

Using its own MiXCR run on the 5' RACE reads, TCRdb lists one record per CDR3 protein. The table records 70,000 to 85,000 distinct CDR3 sequences, less than 15% of them present only once. CDR1 is MNHEY, CDR2 SVGAGI, per germline. V lost 5 bases and J lost 3, with 14 bases in between. CDR3 length equals 15 residues. Sample: whole blood. The chain is built from TRBV6-5 and TRBJ1-5; D might be TRBD1 (5 bases). The receptor's source is an adult who was a healthcare worker with PCR-confirmed SARS-CoV-2 infection or an uninfected control (not recorded which). CDR3 sequence (DNA): TGTGCCAGCAGTATTGATGGGGGACTCAATCAGCCCCAGCATTTT. Translating gives CASSIDGGLNQPQHF.